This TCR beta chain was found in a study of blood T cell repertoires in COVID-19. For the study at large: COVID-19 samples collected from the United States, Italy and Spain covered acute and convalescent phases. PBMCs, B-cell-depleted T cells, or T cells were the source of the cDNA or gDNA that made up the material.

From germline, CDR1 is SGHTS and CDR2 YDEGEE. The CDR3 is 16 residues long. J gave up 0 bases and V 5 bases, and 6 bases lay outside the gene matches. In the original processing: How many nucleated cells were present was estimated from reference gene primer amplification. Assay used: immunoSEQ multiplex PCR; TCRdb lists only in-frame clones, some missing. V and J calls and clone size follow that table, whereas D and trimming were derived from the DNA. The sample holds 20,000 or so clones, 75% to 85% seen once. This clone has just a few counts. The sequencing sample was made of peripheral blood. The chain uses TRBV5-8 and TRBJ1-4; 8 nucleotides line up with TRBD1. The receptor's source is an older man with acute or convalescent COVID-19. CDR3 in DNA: TGTGCCAGCAGACGCGGACAGGGTGCAACTAATGAAAAACTGTTTTTT. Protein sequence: CASRRGQGATNEKLFF.